Included here is one T cell receptor (beta chain) sequence, with context. The data were taken from a study of blood T cell repertoires in COVID-19. Turning to the study itself: Acute-phase and convalescent COVID-19 samples originated in the United States, Italy and Spain. Sources were T cells, B-cell-depleted T cells, or PBMCs; the material itself was cDNA or gDNA.

Original analysis: Reference gene primer amplification gave nucleated cell count estimates. The repertoire was sequenced with immunoSEQ multiplex PCR; TCRdb's copy has only in-frame clones and lacks some. Clone size and the V and J calls come from that table; the DNA yielded D and trimming. Here the sample spans roughly 350,000 clones, 88% being singletons. The V end lost 6 bases, the J end lost 8 bases, and 16 bases lay between the germline ends. This CDR3 is 13 amino acids long. Germline CDR1 MNHEY, CDR2 SVGEGT. This receptor was taken from a woman in her forties or fifties with active or convalescent COVID-19. The sample comprised peripheral blood. The rearrangement links TRBV6-2 or TRBV6-3 to TRBJ1-2; D possibly corresponds to TRBD1 (5 bases). CDR3 loop: CASSLRDFRGYTF. The CDR3 DNA sequence: TGTGCCAGCAGCCTCAGGGATTTCCGGGGCTACACCTTC.